Each of the 10 T cell receptor beta chains below was sequenced from the same sample in a study of blood T cell repertoires in COVID-19. Clones were sequenced by immunoSEQ multiplex PCR, and TCRdb holds only the in-frame ones, with some missing. This sample yields roughly 250,000 clones, of which roughly 83% are seen a single time; 9.6% belongs to the top ten. The source material was peripheral blood. The receptors were sampled from a woman older than 75 with acute or convalescent COVID-19.

In its sample, this clone was seen a few times. The gene calls are TRBV2 and TRBJ2-2; 7 nucleotides match TRBD2. Germline CDR1 and CDR2: SNHLY and FYNNEI. Trimming removed 5 bases from V and 4 bases from J; junction bases left unmatched: 4. CDR3 length: 14 residues. In nucleotides, the CDR3 is TGTGCCAGCAGTTGGGACTATCCCACCGGGGAGCTGTTTTTT. Protein sequence: CASSWDYPTGELFF.

The CDR3 is CASSLTVEGWTEAFF. The CDR3 bases are TGTGCCAGCAGCCTAACGGTTGAGGGATGGACTGAAGCTTTCTTT. V usage is TRBV7-8 and J usage is TRBJ1-1; unclear D gene. CDR1 is SGHVS, CDR2 FQNEAQ, per germline. This CDR3 has 15 residues. V lost 5 bases and J lost 5, with 18 bases in between.

This chain connects TRBV11-2 to TRBJ1-1; D is uncertain. Germline assignment: CDR1 SGHAT and CDR2 FQNNGV. The CDR3 has 15 residues. Trimming stripped 1 base from V and 0 bases from J, with 9 bases between. For the CDR3, the DNA is TGTGCCAGCAGCTTAGGGTTTTCGGTGAACACTGAAGCTTTCTTT. This gives the protein CASSLGFSVNTEAFF.

J is TRBJ2-5 and V is TRBV28, with D maybe TRBD2 (7 bases). CDR1 and CDR2 from the germline V gene are MDHEN and SYDVKM. This CDR3 comprises 13 residues. The V end lost 4 bases, the J end lost 4 bases, and 10 bases lay between the germline ends. The CDR3 DNA is TGTGCCAGCAGTTCGGGGGGCCGAGAGACCCAGTACTTC. This codes for CASSSGGRETQYF.

V usage is TRBV5-4 and J usage is TRBJ2-5; 8 bases line up with TRBD2. CDR3 length equals 16 residues. From germline, CDR1 is SGHNT and CDR2 YYREEE (reference sequence). The trim removed 0 bases at V and 1 base at J, leaving 5 bases unmatched. In nucleotides, the CDR3 is TGTGCCAGCAGCTTGGATGGCGGGGGGCCCCAAGAGACCCAGTACTTC. This codes for CASSLDGGGPQETQYF.

This clone was counted only a few times. This rearrangement joins TRBV3-1 (or the pseudogene TRBV3-2) to TRBJ1-6; D gene ambiguous. CDR1 is LGHDT and CDR2 is YNNKEL in the germline V gene (reference sequence). V was pared by 2 bases and J by 9 bases, with 11 bases between. The CDR3 contains 14 residues. CDR3 loop: CASSQQNLGSPLHF. The CDR3 DNA follows: TGTGCCAGCAGCCAACAGAACCTTGGTTCACCCCTCCACTTT.

With respect to this clone: The sample contains more than one DNA sequence encoding this CDR3. The chain uses TRBV18 and TRBJ2-5; 9 bases are shared with TRBD2. The J segment lost 1 base and the V segment lost 0 bases, leaving 3 bases of the junction unmatched. The CDR3 is 16 amino acids. Germline V gene data show CDR1 as KGHSH and CDR2 as LQKENI. The CDR3 region has the DNA TGTGCCAGCTCACCACCGAGCGGGGGGCTCCAAGAGACCCAGTACTTC. It encodes CASSPPSGGLQETQYF.

This chain joins TRBV27 and TRBJ2-1, with TRBD1 identical over 10 bases. The V segment lost 6 bases and the J segment 8 bases; nucleotides outside the gene matches: 10. Germline V gene lookup returns CDR1 MNHEY and CDR2 SMNVEV (reference sequence). This CDR3 spans 15 amino acids. The CDR3 loop reads CASSAVDRGRDEQFF. The CDR3 DNA is TGTGCCAGCAGCGCCGTCGACAGGGGGCGGGATGAGCAGTTCTTC.

This clone was seen a handful of times. Here the CDR3 reads CASSTEGQRNSPLHF. The CDR3 region has the DNA TGTGCCAGCAGTACCGAGGGACAAAGAAATTCACCCCTCCACTTT. This chain uses TRBV25-1 with TRBJ1-6; maybe TRBD1 (6 bases). Germline CDR1 is MGHDK and CDR2 is SYGVNS. V was cut by 5 bases and J by 7 bases, with 15 bases left in between. CDR3 length equals 15 residues.

This rearrangement joins TRBV28 to TRBJ2-3; D unclear. Trimming pared 5 bases from V and 4 bases from J, leaving 7 bases between. This CDR3 is built from 12 residues. CDR1 and CDR2 (germline): MDHEN, SYDVKM. The CDR3 is CASSKRADTQYF. DNA of the CDR3: TGTGCCAGCAGTAAAAGAGCAGATACGCAGTATTTT.